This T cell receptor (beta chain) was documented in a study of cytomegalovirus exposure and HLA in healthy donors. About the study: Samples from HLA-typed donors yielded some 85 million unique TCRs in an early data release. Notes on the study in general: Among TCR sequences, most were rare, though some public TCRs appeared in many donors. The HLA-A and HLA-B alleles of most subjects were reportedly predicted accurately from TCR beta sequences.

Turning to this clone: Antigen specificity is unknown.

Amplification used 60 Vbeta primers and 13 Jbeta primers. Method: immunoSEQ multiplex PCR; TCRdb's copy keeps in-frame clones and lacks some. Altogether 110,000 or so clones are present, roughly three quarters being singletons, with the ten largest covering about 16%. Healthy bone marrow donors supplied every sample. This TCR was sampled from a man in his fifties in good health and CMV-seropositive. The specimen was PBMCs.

CDR3 nucleotides: TGCGCCAGCAGTGAGCCGGGGAGTCATAATTCACCCCTCCACTTT. This codes for CASSEPGSHNSPLHF. This chain uses TRBV10-2 with TRBJ1-6; unclear D gene. Trimming stripped 2 bases from V and 5 bases from J, with 10 bases between. The CDR3 contains 15 residues. Per germline, CDR1 WSHSY and CDR2 SAAADI.